Listed below are T cell receptor beta chains from one sample, sequenced in a study of OX40 agonist ivuxolimab in advanced cancers. Using immunoSEQ multiplex PCR, the repertoire was profiled, and TCRdb retains in-frame clones only, with some absent. The table records around 35,000 clones, approximately 79% of them present only once. The source was CD4+ or CD8+ T cells sorted from blood, collected in a trial of the OX40 agonist ivuxolimab. These receptors originate from an adult with an advanced solid tumor such as melanoma, head and neck, liver or kidney cancer. Both conserved end residues are part of each CDR3. The D gene is left open where the match is weak. Expanded clones get a size class; other rows say once, few or many, or leave the size out.

cdr3_length: 15
v_call: TRBV27
clone_size: -
d_call: TRBD1
j_call: TRBJ1-5
cdr3_aa: CASSMGQGLNQPQHF
cdr3_nt: TGTGCCAGCAGTATGGGACAGGGACTCAATCAGCCCCAGCATTTT

cdr3_length: 14
v_call: TRBV15
clone_size: -
d_call: -
j_call: TRBJ1-2
cdr3_aa: CATRGGGDPYGYTF
cdr3_nt: TGTGCCACCAGAGGAGGCGGGGATCCCTATGGCTACACCTTC

cdr3_length: 14
v_call: TRBV19
clone_size: -
d_call: -
j_call: TRBJ1-2
cdr3_aa: CASSISSASYGYTF
cdr3_nt: TGTGCCAGTAGTATCTCGTCAGCCTCCTATGGCTACACCTTC

cdr3_length: 15
v_call: TRBV6-4
clone_size: -
d_call: TRBD1
j_call: TRBJ2-7
cdr3_aa: CARRPPGQGIYEQYF
cdr3_nt: TGTGCCAGAAGACCTCCCGGACAGGGGATTTACGAGCAGTACTTC

cdr3_length: 10
v_call: TRBV6-5
clone_size: -
d_call: -
j_call: TRBJ1-1
cdr3_aa: CASGDTEAFF
cdr3_nt: TGTGCCAGCGGGGACACTGAAGCTTTCTTT

cdr3_length: 16
v_call: TRBV5-4
clone_size: -
d_call: TRBD1
j_call: TRBJ1-1
cdr3_aa: CASNRQGAKVNTEAFF
cdr3_nt: TGTGCCAGCAATAGGCAGGGGGCGAAAGTGAACACTGAAGCTTTCTTT

cdr3_length: 16
v_call: TRBV18
clone_size: -
d_call: TRBD1
j_call: TRBJ1-1
cdr3_aa: CASSPGTGRQGTEAFF
cdr3_nt: TGTGCCAGCTCACCCGGGACAGGACGTCAGGGCACTGAAGCTTTCTTT

cdr3_length: 18
v_call: TRBV6-1
clone_size: -
d_call: -
j_call: TRBJ1-4
cdr3_aa: CASSEALLLGDPNEKLFF
cdr3_nt: TGTGCCAGCAGTGAAGCGCTTCTGTTGGGGGACCCTAATGAAAAACTGTTTTTT

cdr3_length: 14
v_call: TRBV27
clone_size: -
d_call: -
j_call: TRBJ2-1
cdr3_aa: CASSLSRGWNEQFF
cdr3_nt: TGTGCCAGCAGTTTATCAAGGGGGTGGAATGAGCAGTTCTTC

cdr3_length: 18
v_call: TRBV11-3
clone_size: once
d_call: -
j_call: TRBJ2-2
cdr3_aa: CASSLRGVWNGNTGELFF
cdr3_nt: TGTGCCAGCAGCTTAAGGGGGGTGTGGAATGGGAACACCGGGGAGCTGTTTTTT

cdr3_length: 17
v_call: TRBV19
clone_size: few
d_call: -
j_call: TRBJ1-5
cdr3_aa: CASSIVGTEGNNQPQHF
cdr3_nt: TGTGCCAGTAGTATTGTAGGGACGGAAGGAAACAATCAGCCCCAGCATTTT

cdr3_length: 16
v_call: TRBV4-1
clone_size: once
d_call: -
j_call: TRBJ1-1
cdr3_aa: CASSQDPTGRATEAFF
cdr3_nt: TGCGCCAGCAGCCAAGACCCCACCGGGAGGGCCACTGAAGCTTTCTTT

cdr3_length: 15
v_call: TRBV6-1
clone_size: -
d_call: -
j_call: TRBJ2-7
cdr3_aa: CASSDYAGHSYEQYF
cdr3_nt: TGTGCCAGCAGTGACTACGCGGGCCACTCCTACGAGCAGTACTTC

cdr3_length: 11
v_call: TRBV2
clone_size: -
d_call: -
j_call: TRBJ2-7
cdr3_aa: CASSDSYEQYF
cdr3_nt: TGTGCCAGCAGTGACTCCTACGAGCAGTACTTC

cdr3_length: 14
v_call: TRBV2
clone_size: -
d_call: TRBD1
j_call: TRBJ1-1
cdr3_aa: CASNVGGENTEAFF
cdr3_nt: TGTGCCAGCAATGTAGGGGGCGAGAACACTGAAGCTTTCTTT

cdr3_length: 10
v_call: TRBV29-1
clone_size: -
d_call: -
j_call: TRBJ2-7
cdr3_aa: CSVVDYEQYF
cdr3_nt: TGCAGCGTTGTAGATTACGAGCAGTACTTC

cdr3_length: 16
v_call: TRBV11-3
clone_size: few
d_call: TRBD1
j_call: TRBJ2-3
cdr3_aa: CASSPSTGGKADTQYF
cdr3_nt: TGTGCCAGCAGCCCTTCGACAGGGGGTAAGGCAGATACGCAGTATTTT

cdr3_length: 14
v_call: TRBV2
clone_size: -
d_call: -
j_call: TRBJ1-5
cdr3_aa: CASSQTDSNQPQHF
cdr3_nt: TGTGCCAGCAGTCAGACGGATAGCAATCAGCCCCAGCATTTT

cdr3_length: 14
v_call: TRBV6-5
clone_size: -
d_call: TRBD1
j_call: TRBJ1-1
cdr3_aa: CASSSTGRRTEAFF
cdr3_nt: TGTGCCAGCAGTTCGACAGGGAGGAGGACTGAAGCTTTCTTT

cdr3_length: 12
v_call: TRBV5-6
clone_size: -
d_call: -
j_call: TRBJ2-7
cdr3_aa: CASSLAETEQYF
cdr3_nt: TGTGCCAGCAGCTTGGCCGAAACCGAGCAGTACTTC

cdr3_length: 13
v_call: TRBV5-8
clone_size: -
d_call: -
j_call: TRBJ1-5
cdr3_aa: CASSLGKGQPQHF
cdr3_nt: TGTGCCAGCAGCTTGGGTAAGGGACAGCCCCAGCATTTT

cdr3_length: 13
v_call: TRBV7-9
clone_size: -
d_call: -
j_call: TRBJ2-2
cdr3_aa: CASSLPSSGELFF
cdr3_nt: TGTGCCAGCAGCCTCCCAAGCAGCGGGGAGCTGTTTTTT

cdr3_length: 15
v_call: TRBV27
clone_size: -
d_call: -
j_call: TRBJ1-5
cdr3_aa: CASSFSGDSNQPQHF
cdr3_nt: TGTGCCAGCAGTTTTTCGGGGGATAGCAATCAGCCCCAGCATTTT

cdr3_length: 14
v_call: TRBV28
clone_size: -
d_call: TRBD1
j_call: TRBJ1-5
cdr3_aa: CASSLSGGYQPQHF
cdr3_nt: TGTGCCAGCAGTTTGTCAGGGGGGTATCAGCCCCAGCATTTT

cdr3_length: 15
v_call: TRBV25-1
clone_size: -
d_call: -
j_call: TRBJ1-4
cdr3_aa: CASPPVGRAAEKLFF
cdr3_nt: TGTGCCAGCCCTCCCGTCGGCAGGGCCGCCGAAAAACTGTTTTTT

cdr3_length: 13
v_call: TRBV5-1
clone_size: -
d_call: -
j_call: TRBJ1-5
cdr3_aa: CASSPAGREPQHF
cdr3_nt: TGCGCCAGCAGCCCCGCCGGGAGAGAGCCCCAGCATTTT

cdr3_length: 13
v_call: TRBV5-1
clone_size: -
d_call: -
j_call: TRBJ1-6
cdr3_aa: CASSVQQNSPLHF
cdr3_nt: TGCGCCAGCAGCGTACAGCAGAATTCACCCCTCCACTTT

cdr3_length: 13
v_call: TRBV29-1
clone_size: -
d_call: -
j_call: TRBJ1-1
cdr3_aa: CSVPGGGRTEAFF
cdr3_nt: TGCAGCGTACCTGGGGGGGGACGGACTGAAGCTTTCTTT

cdr3_length: 13
v_call: TRBV10-1
clone_size: -
d_call: -
j_call: TRBJ1-1
cdr3_aa: CASSESLGTEAFF
cdr3_nt: TGCGCCAGCAGTGAGTCTCTGGGCACTGAAGCTTTCTTT

cdr3_length: 15
v_call: TRBV19
clone_size: once
d_call: -
j_call: TRBJ1-3
cdr3_aa: CASTHLGGAGNTIYF
cdr3_nt: TGTGCCAGTACCCATCTGGGAGGCGCTGGAAACACCATATATTTT

cdr3_length: 14
v_call: TRBV5-4
clone_size: -
d_call: -
j_call: TRBJ2-7
cdr3_aa: CASSLSRSSYEQYF
cdr3_nt: TGTGCCAGCAGCTTATCGCGGAGCTCCTACGAGCAGTACTTC

cdr3_length: 15
v_call: TRBV5-1
clone_size: -
d_call: TRBD1
j_call: TRBJ2-7
cdr3_aa: CASSFAYRGSYEQYF
cdr3_nt: TGCGCCAGCAGCTTTGCGTACAGGGGGTCCTACGAGCAGTACTTC

cdr3_length: 16
v_call: TRBV7-8
clone_size: -
d_call: -
j_call: TRBJ2-7
cdr3_aa: CASSLASGEASYEQYF
cdr3_nt: TGTGCCAGCAGCTTAGCATCCGGGGAAGCCTCCTACGAGCAGTACTTC

cdr3_length: 13
v_call: TRBV30
clone_size: -
d_call: -
j_call: TRBJ1-6
cdr3_aa: CAWTPTGNSPLHF
cdr3_nt: TGTGCCTGGACACCTACAGGGAATTCACCCCTCCACTTT

cdr3_length: 13
v_call: TRBV2
clone_size: -
d_call: -
j_call: TRBJ2-1
cdr3_aa: CASSENSYNEQFF
cdr3_nt: TGTGCCAGCAGTGAAAATAGTTACAATGAGCAGTTCTTC

cdr3_length: 13
v_call: TRBV7-3
clone_size: -
d_call: -
j_call: TRBJ2-1
cdr3_aa: CASTITTGGEQFF
cdr3_nt: TGTGCCAGCACCATTACCACCGGGGGTGAGCAGTTCTTC

cdr3_length: 12
v_call: TRBV19
clone_size: -
d_call: -
j_call: TRBJ1-1
cdr3_aa: CASRTGNTEAFF
cdr3_nt: TGTGCCAGTAGGACAGGGAACACTGAAGCTTTCTTT

cdr3_length: 15
v_call: TRBV6-5
clone_size: -
d_call: -
j_call: TRBJ2-2
cdr3_aa: CASSYSSPYTGELFF
cdr3_nt: TGTGCCAGCAGTTACTCGAGCCCTTACACCGGGGAGCTGTTTTTT

cdr3_length: 14
v_call: TRBV10-2
clone_size: -
d_call: -
j_call: TRBJ2-7
cdr3_aa: CASSKGGSSYEQYF
cdr3_nt: TGCGCCAGCAGTAAGGGGGGCAGCTCCTACGAGCAGTACTTC

cdr3_length: 14
v_call: TRBV19
clone_size: -
d_call: TRBD1
j_call: TRBJ1-2
cdr3_aa: CASSIESGTGGYTF
cdr3_nt: TGTGCCAGTAGTATAGAATCCGGGACAGGAGGATACACCTTC

cdr3_length: 17
v_call: TRBV25-1
clone_size: -
d_call: TRBD2
j_call: TRBJ2-7
cdr3_aa: CASSYGKRGLTTREQYF
cdr3_nt: TGTGCCAGCAGTTACGGTAAGCGGGGGCTCACTACGCGGGAGCAGTACTTC